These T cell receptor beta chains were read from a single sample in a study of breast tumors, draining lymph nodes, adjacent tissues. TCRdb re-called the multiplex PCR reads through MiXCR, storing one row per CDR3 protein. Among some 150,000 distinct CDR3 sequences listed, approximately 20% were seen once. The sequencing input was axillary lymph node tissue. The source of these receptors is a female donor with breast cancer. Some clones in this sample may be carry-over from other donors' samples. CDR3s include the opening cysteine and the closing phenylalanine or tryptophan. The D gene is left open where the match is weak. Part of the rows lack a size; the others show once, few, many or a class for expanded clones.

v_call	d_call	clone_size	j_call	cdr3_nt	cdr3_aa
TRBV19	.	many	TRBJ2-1	TGTGCCAGTAGCGGGAGGAGGGCAGGGGACCCAAATGAGCAGTTCTTC	CASSGRRAGDPNEQFF
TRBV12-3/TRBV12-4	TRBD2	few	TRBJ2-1	TGTGCCAGCAGTTCCAAGCGGGGGCTCTACAATGAGCAGTTCTTC	CASSSKRGLYNEQFF
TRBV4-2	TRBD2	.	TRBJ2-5	TGTGCCAGCAGCCAAGCTACTAGCGGGAGGGCCGCGGATGGGACCCAGTACTTC	CASSQATSGRAADGTQYF
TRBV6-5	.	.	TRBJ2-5	TGTGCCAGCAGTTACTCCCCCCTGGCTGGGGGAACGGGGAAGACCCAGTACTTC	CASSYSPLAGGTGKTQYF
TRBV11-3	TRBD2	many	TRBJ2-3	TGTGCCAGCAGCTTCCATGGTAGCGGGTACACAGATACGCAGTATTTT	CASSFHGSGYTDTQYF
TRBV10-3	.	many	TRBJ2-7	TGTGCCATCAGTTCGGGACTCGACGAGCAGTACTTC	CAISSGLDEQYF
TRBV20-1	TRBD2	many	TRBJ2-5	TGCAGTGCTAGAGCCCATGGACTAGCGGTACAAGAGACCCAGTACTTC	CSARAHGLAVQETQYF
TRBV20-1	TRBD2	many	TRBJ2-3	TGCAGTGGCAGCCCCAGACTAGCCGGCACCACAGATACGCAGTATTTT	CSGSPRLAGTTDTQYF
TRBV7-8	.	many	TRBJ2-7	TGTGCCAGCAGCTCCACTCGTTACGAGCAGTACTTC	CASSSTRYEQYF
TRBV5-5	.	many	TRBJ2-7	TGTGCCAGCAGCTTGGGTGGGCAGACCATAGTCCACGAGCAGTACTTC	CASSLGGQTIVHEQYF
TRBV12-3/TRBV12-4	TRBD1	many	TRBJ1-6	TGTGCCAGCAGCCGGGGACAGGGGCCCGGGCACCTCCACTTT	CASSRGQGPGHLHF